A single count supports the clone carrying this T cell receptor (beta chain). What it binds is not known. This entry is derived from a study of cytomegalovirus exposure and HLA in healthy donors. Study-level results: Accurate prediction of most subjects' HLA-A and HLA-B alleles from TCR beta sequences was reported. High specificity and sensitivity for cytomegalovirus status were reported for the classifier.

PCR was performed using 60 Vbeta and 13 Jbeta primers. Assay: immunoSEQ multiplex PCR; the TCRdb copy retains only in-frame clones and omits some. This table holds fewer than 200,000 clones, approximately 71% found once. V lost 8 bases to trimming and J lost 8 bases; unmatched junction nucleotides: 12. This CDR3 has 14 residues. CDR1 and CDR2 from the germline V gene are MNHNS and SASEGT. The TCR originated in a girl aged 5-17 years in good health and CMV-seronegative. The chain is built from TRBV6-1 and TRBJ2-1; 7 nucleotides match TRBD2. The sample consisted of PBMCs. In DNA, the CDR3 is TGTGCCAGCGGGGGGGACTACCGATGGGATGAGCAGTTCTTC. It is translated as CASGGDYRWDEQFF.